One sample yielded the 21 T cell receptor beta chains listed below, sequenced in a study of cytomegalovirus exposure and HLA in healthy donors. The PCR contained 60 Vbeta and 13 Jbeta primers. Some clones are missing from TCRdb's copy, which holds only in-frame ones; the method was immunoSEQ multiplex PCR. The sample shows some 150,000 clones, approximately 80% of them seen only once. The sample was PBMCs. The receptors here all came from a young man in good health and CMV-seropositive.

This rearrangement joins TRBV2 to TRBJ1-5; a possible D gene is TRBD1 (5 bases). Germline V gene sequence: CDR1 SNHLY, CDR2 FYNNEI. Trimming took off 6 bases at V and 4 bases at J, with 13 bases between the two ends. The CDR3 is 14 amino acids. The chain's CDR3 is CASRGTGRNQPQHF. The CDR3 bases are TGTGCCAGCAGGGGGACGGGGAGGAATCAGCCCCAGCATTTT.

Concerning this clone itself: Other DNA sequences in the sample encode the same CDR3. The rearrangement links TRBV7-9 to TRBJ2-7; D gene ambiguous. The V and J ends lost 1 base and 0 bases respectively, with 7 bases between them. CDR1 SEHNR and CDR2 FQNEAQ come from the germline V gene (reference sequence). This CDR3 is built from 14 residues. CDR3 sequence: CASSLVGSSYEQYF. In DNA form, the CDR3 reads TGTGCCAGCAGCTTAGTCGGTAGCTCCTACGAGCAGTACTTC. Supplemented by reference TRBV7-9 and TRBJ2-7, the full variable domain reads DTGVSQNPRHKITKRGQNVTFRCDPISEHNRLYWYRQTLGQGPEFLTYFQNEAQLEKSRLLSDRFSAERPKGSFSTLEIQRTEQGDSAMYLCASSLVGSSYEQYFGPGTRLTVT.

The V gene is TRBV5-1, the J gene TRBJ2-5, with D perhaps matching TRBD1 (6 bases). The length of the CDR3 is 15 residues. Germline-derived CDR1 and CDR2 are SGHRS and YFSETQ. Trimming shortened V by 0 bases and J by 0 bases, and 9 bases separated the two germline ends. The CDR3 loop reads CASSLGDRHQETQYF. DNA of the CDR3: TGCGCCAGCAGCTTGGGTGACAGGCACCAAGAGACCCAGTACTTC.

The rearrangement links TRBV2 to TRBJ2-7, with 7 bases fitting TRBD2. This CDR3 region has 14 residues. The J segment lost 7 bases and the V segment lost 2 bases, leaving 8 bases of the junction unmatched. The germline gives CDR1 SNHLY, CDR2 FYNNEI. CDR3 protein: CASSETGSGGEQYF. The CDR3 nucleotides read TGTGCCAGCAGTGAAACAGGTTCGGGGGGTGAGCAGTACTTC. Combining the CDR3 with reference TRBV2 and TRBJ2-7 gives the whole variable domain EPEVTQTPSHQVTQMGQEVILRCVPISNHLYFYWYRQILGQKVEFLVSFYNNEISEKSEIFDDQFSVERPDGSNFTLKIRSTKLEDSAMYFCASSETGSGGEQYFGPGTRLTVT.

This clone was detected only once. The rearrangement joins TRBV7-6 to TRBJ2-5, with TRBD2 as a possible D gene (7 bases). Per germline, CDR1 SGHVS and CDR2 FNYEAQ. Trimming removed 6 bases at V and 4 bases at J, with 18 bases between. The CDR3 sequence is 15 residues long. The CDR3 here is CASRPAGAGRETQYF. Here the CDR3 DNA reads TGTGCCAGCAGGCCCGCGGGGGCAGGGCGAGAGACCCAGTACTTC.

The J gene is TRBJ1-2, the V gene TRBV29-1; the D gene is possibly TRBD1 (6 bases). Germline V CDR1 and CDR2: SQVTM, ANQGSEA. CDR3 size: 15 residues. V was clipped by 1 base and J by 0 bases, with 12 bases between them. The CDR3 is CSVEALDSPNYGYTF. In DNA form, the CDR3 reads TGCAGCGTTGAAGCCCTGGACAGCCCTAACTATGGCTACACCTTC.

The rearrangement links TRBV6-5 to TRBJ1-4; TRBD1 aligns across 7 bases. Per germline, CDR1 MNHEY and CDR2 SVGAGI. The CDR3 is 15 residues long. V gave up 5 bases and J gave up 8 bases; unmatched junction bases: 11. The CDR3 loop is CASSQRTGRREKLFF. CDR3 bases: TGTGCCAGCAGTCAGAGGACAGGCAGGAGGGAAAAACTGTTTTTT.

The genes are TRBV7-2 and TRBJ1-4; the match to TRBD1 covers 8 bases. This CDR3 comprises 13 residues. With V trimmed by 6 bases and J by 7 bases, 4 bases remained unmatched. Germline V gives CDR1 SGHTA, CDR2 FQGNSA. The chain's CDR3 is CASRDRAGEKLFF. The CDR3 DNA reads TGTGCCAGCAGGGACAGGGCGGGTGAAAAACTGTTTTTT. Looking up the rest from reference TRBV7-2 and TRBJ1-4 gives the full variable domain: GAGVSQSPSNKVTEKGKDVELRCDPISGHTALYWYRQSLGQGLEFLIYFQGNSAPDKSGLPSDRFSAERTGGSVSTLTIQRTQQEDSAVYLCASRDRAGEKLFFGSGTQLSVL.

The genes are TRBV5-1 and TRBJ2-3; 7 bases align to TRBD1. The CDR3 length is 17 residues. CDR1 SGHRS and CDR2 YFSETQ come from the germline V gene. V gave up 4 bases and J gave up 3 bases; unmatched junction bases: 14. CDR3 sequence reads: CASSPTRDRIGTDTQYF. The CDR3, as DNA: TGCGCCAGCAGCCCCACCAGGGACAGAATCGGAACAGATACGCAGTATTTT. Full variable domain (remainder filled in from reference TRBV5-1 and TRBJ2-3): KAGVTQTPRYLIKTRGQQVTLSCSPISGHRSVSWYQQTPGQGLQFLFEYFSETQRNKGNFPGRFSGRQFSNSRSEMNVSTLELGDSALYLCASSPTRDRIGTDTQYFGPGTRLTVL.

The CDR3 reads CASSGYESSYNSPLHF. The CDR3 DNA sequence: TGTGCCAGCAGCGGTTATGAGAGCTCCTATAATTCACCCCTCCACTTT. This chain uses TRBV9 with TRBJ1-6; D remains ambiguous. CDR1 is SGDLS and CDR2 is YYNGEE in the germline V gene. This CDR3 spans 16 amino acids. Trimming removed 3 bases from V and 0 bases from J, with 10 bases in between.

The chain couples TRBV2 to TRBJ1-2; 11 bases fit TRBD1. CDR1 is SNHLY, CDR2 FYNNEI, per germline. J gave up 6 bases and V 8 bases, and 8 bases lay outside the gene matches. CDR3 length: 14 amino acids. The CDR3 DNA reads as TGTGCCAGCTCGGGACAGGGGGGGCTGAATGGCTACACCTTC. This translates into CASSGQGGLNGYTF.

This clone has a single count. The J gene is TRBJ2-7, the V gene TRBV4-1; 8 bases map to TRBD1. The CDR3 consists of 15 residues. Germline assignment: CDR1 MGHRA and CDR2 YSYEKL. With 1 base clipped from V and 4 bases from J, the junction kept 6 bases outside the gene matches. CDR3 protein: CASSQVDTGGYEQYF. The CDR3 DNA reads as TGCGCCAGCAGCCAAGTGGACACAGGGGGGTACGAGCAGTACTTC.

The chain couples TRBV10-3 to TRBJ2-7; 10 nucleotides line up with TRBD1. The germline CDR1 and CDR2 sequences are ENHRY and SYGVKD. This CDR3 is built from 16 residues. The V segment lost 3 bases and the J segment 5 bases; nucleotides outside the gene matches: 10. CDR3 DNA sequence: TGTGCCATCAGTGACCTCGGGACAGGGGACGTCAACGAGCAGTACTTC. Residues: CAISDLGTGDVNEQYF.

The chain recombines TRBV7-2 with TRBJ2-2, with 9 bases fitting TRBD1. CDR1 SGHTA and CDR2 FQGNSA come from the germline V gene. This CDR3 has 14 residues. Unmatched junction bases numbered 2, after V lost 3 bases and J lost 6 bases. CDR3 nucleotide sequence: TGTGCCAGCAGCTTCACAGGGGGCTCCGGGGAGCTGTTTTTT. Its translation: CASSFTGGSGELFF. The entire variable domain, with the rest obtained from reference TRBV7-2 and TRBJ2-2, is as follows: GAGVSQSPSNKVTEKGKDVELRCDPISGHTALYWYRQSLGQGLEFLIYFQGNSAPDKSGLPSDRFSAERTGGSVSTLTIQRTQQEDSAVYLCASSFTGGSGELFFGEGSRLTVL.

This sequence joins TRBV7-2 and TRBJ2-5; 8 nucleotides line up with TRBD1. The CDR3 runs 15 residues. The V segment lost 5 bases and the J segment 7 bases; nucleotides outside the gene matches: 12. Germline CDR1 reads SGHTA; CDR2 reads FQGNSA. CDR3 sequence (DNA): TGTGCCAGCAGCCCAGAGACAGGGGTCGGTGGGACCCAGTACTTC. Amino acid sequence: CASSPETGVGGTQYF.

The genes are TRBV28 and TRBJ1-4; 7 bases match TRBD1. This CDR3 contains 10 residues. Germline V lookup: CDR1 MDHEN, CDR2 SYDVKM. The CDR3 coding sequence is TGTGCGAGCCGACAGGGAAAACTGTTTTTT. Translating gives CASRQGKLFF.

The V gene is TRBV4-2, the J gene TRBJ2-2; D unresolved. The CDR3 totals 16 residues. V shed 1 base and J shed 2 bases, with 11 bases lying between them. Germline CDR1 LGHNA, CDR2 YNFKEQ. In DNA form, the CDR3 reads TGTGCCAGCAGCCAAGCCCCCGCGGAAAACACCGGGGAGCTGTTTTTT. Protein: CASSQAPAENTGELFF.

V is TRBV2 and J is TRBJ1-5, with TRBD1 as a possible D gene (6 bases). The CDR3 has 15 amino acids. Germline-derived CDR1 and CDR2 are SNHLY and FYNNEI. V lost 5 bases and J 4 bases, leaving 15 bases between the germline ends. CDR3 sequence: CASSWGQERNQPQHF. In DNA, the CDR3 is TGTGCCAGCAGTTGGGGGCAGGAACGAAATCAGCCCCAGCATTTT.

The chain is built from TRBV4-1 and TRBJ1-2; 7 bases line up with TRBD1. CDR3 length: 13 amino acids. Germline assignment: CDR1 MGHRA and CDR2 YSYEKL. The trim removed 3 bases at V and 4 bases at J, leaving 2 bases unmatched. The CDR3 reads CASSQRQGYGYTF. DNA of the CDR3: TGCGCCAGCAGCCAGAGACAGGGCTATGGCTACACCTTC.

The chain uses TRBV13 and TRBJ2-1; 14 nucleotides line up with TRBD2. Germline CDR1 and CDR2: PRHDT and FYEKMQ (reference sequence). The CDR3 has 15 amino acids. V gave up 5 bases and J gave up 10 bases; unmatched junction bases: 7. CDR3 sequence (DNA): TGTGCCAGCAGCCCGACTAGCGGGGGGGCTTGGGAGCAGTTCTTC. Its protein product is CASSPTSGGAWEQFF.

The CDR3 loop reads CASGTGMGTYNEQFF. In DNA, the CDR3 is TGCGCCAGCGGGACAGGGATGGGAACCTACAATGAGCAGTTCTTC. This rearrangement joins TRBV10-1 to TRBJ2-1; 9 bases line up with TRBD1. Germline CDR1 WNHNN, CDR2 SYGVQD (reference sequence). The CDR3 runs 15 residues. J lost 2 bases, V lost 8 bases, and 7 bases had no gene match.